Presented here are 2 T cell receptor beta chains from one specimen sequenced in a study of shared clonotypes between healthy human individuals. TCRdb's copy holds only in-frame clones and misses some; the assay was immunoSEQ multiplex PCR. This sample has 1.5 million to 1.9 million clones, with about 98% found just once. Sequencing was carried out using naive CD4+ T cells sorted from blood. Subset here: CD45RA+ positively selected. These receptors were obtained from a man in his thirties or forties in good health.

This clone has only one observation. The CDR3 bases are TGTGCCAGCAGTGTGGTCAGGATCTATGGCTACACCTTC. It is translated as CASSVVRIYGYTF. The chain is built from TRBV2 and TRBJ1-2; D ambiguous. V lost 4 bases to trimming and J lost 4 bases, with 10 bases between them. Germline-derived CDR1 and CDR2 are SNHLY and FYNNEI. The CDR3 is 13 amino acids.

The chain recombines TRBV30 with TRBJ2-7, with D perhaps matching TRBD2 (5 bases). Germline loops: CDR1 GTSNPN, CDR2 SVGIG (reference sequence). The CDR3 runs 15 residues. V was cut by 1 base and J by 1 base, with 14 bases left in between. The CDR3 spells CAWSGTVASSYEQYF. DNA for the CDR3: TGTGCCTGGAGTGGGACGGTAGCGAGTTCCTACGAGCAGTACTTC. Variable domain in full (rest from reference TRBV30 and TRBJ2-7): SQTIHQWPATLVQPVGSPLSLECTVEGTSNPNLYWYRQAAGRGLQLLFYSVGIGQISSEVPQNLSASRPQDRQFILSSKKLLLSDSGFYLCAWSGTVASSYEQYFGPGTRLTVT.